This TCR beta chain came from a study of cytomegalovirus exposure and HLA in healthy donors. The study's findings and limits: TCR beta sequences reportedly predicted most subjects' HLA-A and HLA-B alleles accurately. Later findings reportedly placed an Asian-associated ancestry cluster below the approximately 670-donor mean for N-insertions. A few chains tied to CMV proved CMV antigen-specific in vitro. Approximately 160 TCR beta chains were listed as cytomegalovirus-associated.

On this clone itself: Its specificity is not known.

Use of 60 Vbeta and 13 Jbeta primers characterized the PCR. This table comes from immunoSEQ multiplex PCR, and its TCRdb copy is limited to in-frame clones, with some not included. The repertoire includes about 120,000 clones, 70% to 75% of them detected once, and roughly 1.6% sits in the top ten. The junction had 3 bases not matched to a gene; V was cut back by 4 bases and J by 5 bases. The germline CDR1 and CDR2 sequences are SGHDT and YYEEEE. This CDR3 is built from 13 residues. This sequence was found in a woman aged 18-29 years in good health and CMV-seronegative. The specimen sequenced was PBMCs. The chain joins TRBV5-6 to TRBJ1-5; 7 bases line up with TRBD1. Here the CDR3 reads CASSIQGYQPQHF. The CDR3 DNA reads TGTGCCAGCAGCATACAGGGGTATCAGCCCCAGCATTTT. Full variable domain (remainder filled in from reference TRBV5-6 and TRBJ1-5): DAGVTQSPTHLIKTRGQQVTLRCSPKSGHDTVSWYQQALGQGPQFIFQYYEEEERQRGNFPDRFSGHQFPNYSSELNVNALLLGDSALYLCASSIQGYQPQHFGDGTRLSIL.